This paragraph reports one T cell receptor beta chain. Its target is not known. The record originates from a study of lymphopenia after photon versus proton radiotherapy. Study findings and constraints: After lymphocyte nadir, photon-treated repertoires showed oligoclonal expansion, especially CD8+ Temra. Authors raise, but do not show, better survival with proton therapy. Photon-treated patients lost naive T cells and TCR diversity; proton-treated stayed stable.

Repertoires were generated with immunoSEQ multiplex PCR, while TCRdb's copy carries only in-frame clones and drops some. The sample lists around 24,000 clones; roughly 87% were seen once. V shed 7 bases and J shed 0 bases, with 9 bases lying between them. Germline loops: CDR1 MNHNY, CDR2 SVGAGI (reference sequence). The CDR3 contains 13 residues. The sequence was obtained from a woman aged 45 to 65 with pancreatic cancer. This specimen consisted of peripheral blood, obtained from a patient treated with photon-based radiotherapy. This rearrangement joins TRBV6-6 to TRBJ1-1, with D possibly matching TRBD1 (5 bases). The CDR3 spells CASKTDMNTEAFF. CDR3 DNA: TGTGCCAGCAAGACAGATATGAACACTGAAGCTTTCTTT.